Included here is one TCR beta chain sequence, with context. Its antigen remains unknown. Noted treatment: 15 Gy SBRT to primary tumor, nephrectomy 4 weeks later. Nephrectomy followed 15 Gy stereotactic body radiation by 4 weeks. The sample originates from a study of radiation and T cells in renal cell carcinoma. General study findings and limits: Top tumor clonotypes rose in blood 2 weeks post-radiation, then contracted. Irradiated tumors held more dominant CDR3 motifs than control tumors. Intratumoral heterogeneity was not captured in these approximately 1 g regions.

This CDR3 region has 17 residues. The V gene's germline CDR1 is LGHNA and CDR2 YSLEER. Between the trimmed V and J ends, which lost 0 bases and 2 bases, there was a span of 14 bases. Profiling relied on immunoSEQ multiplex PCR, and the TCRdb table lists in-frame clones only, not all of them. The repertoire holds fewer than 20,000 clones, with roughly 58% as singletons. Sequenced material: tumor tissue, taken from a patient whose treatment included radiotherapy and nephrectomy. The TCR sequence derives from a man aged 50 or older with renal cell carcinoma. The chain recombines TRBV4-3 with TRBJ2-1; D is perhaps TRBD1 or TRBD2 (5 bases each). CDR3 sequence: CASSQDHQGEPYNEQFF. For the CDR3, the DNA is TGCGCCAGCAGCCAAGACCATCAAGGGGAGCCCTACAATGAGCAGTTCTTC.